This is a list of T cell receptor beta chains from one sample in a study of beta chain features in type 1 diabetes. Profiled with immunoSEQ multiplex PCR; TCRdb holds only in-frame clones, not every one. Here the sample spans about 360,000 clones, roughly 12% being singletons. Material: naive CD4+ T cells from blood. The receptors were sampled from a man younger than 35 in good health. Both conserved end residues are part of each CDR3. The order of the fields is V gene, J gene, CDR3 protein.

v_call: TRBV5-4; j_call: TRBJ2-1; cdr3_aa: CASSLEVRAGYNEQFF
v_call: TRBV30; j_call: TRBJ1-5; cdr3_aa: CAWSTDRGQPQHF
v_call: TRBV2; j_call: TRBJ2-1; cdr3_aa: CASNPRTSGNEQFF
v_call: TRBV6-1; j_call: TRBJ2-7; cdr3_aa: CASSEARTGGQQYF
v_call: TRBV5-1; j_call: TRBJ1-2; cdr3_aa: CASRINYRGLGYGYTF
v_call: TRBV2; j_call: TRBJ2-2; cdr3_aa: CASSPQGTGELFF
v_call: TRBV7-2; j_call: TRBJ2-3; cdr3_aa: CASSLVEVSWGTDTQYF
v_call: TRBV4-3; j_call: TRBJ1-5; cdr3_aa: CASSQDVGDQPQHF
v_call: TRBV15; j_call: TRBJ1-6; cdr3_aa: CATSGDRVVNSPLHF
v_call: TRBV7-2; j_call: TRBJ2-7; cdr3_aa: CASSLEQGAEQYF
v_call: TRBV4-2; j_call: TRBJ1-1; cdr3_aa: CASSQTTGYTEAFF
v_call: TRBV4-2; j_call: TRBJ2-5; cdr3_aa: CASSSPSGQETQYF
v_call: TRBV30; j_call: TRBJ2-7; cdr3_aa: CAWSKDRGLYEQYF
v_call: TRBV30; j_call: TRBJ1-2; cdr3_aa: CAWSVDIQYGYTF
v_call: TRBV18; j_call: TRBJ2-3; cdr3_aa: CASSPGGLAISTDTQYF
v_call: TRBV29-1; j_call: TRBJ1-2; cdr3_aa: CSVARTGAYGYTF
v_call: TRBV4-3; j_call: TRBJ2-7; cdr3_aa: CASSQGQEETWEQYF
v_call: TRBV30; j_call: TRBJ1-1; cdr3_aa: CAWRRLTEAFF
v_call: TRBV18; j_call: TRBJ1-1; cdr3_aa: CASSPTGAAFF
v_call: TRBV28; j_call: TRBJ2-3; cdr3_aa: CASSPPPADTQYF
v_call: TRBV7-2; j_call: TRBJ2-1; cdr3_aa: CASSLSGPLNEQFF
v_call: TRBV19; j_call: TRBJ2-6; cdr3_aa: CASSIDLTSGANVLTF
v_call: TRBV7-8; j_call: TRBJ1-5; cdr3_aa: CASSTDRLNQPQHF
v_call: TRBV7-2; j_call: TRBJ2-7; cdr3_aa: CASSFPGQPYEQYF
v_call: TRBV7-9; j_call: TRBJ2-7; cdr3_aa: CASSLGGQGVDEQYF
v_call: TRBV7-9; j_call: TRBJ2-7; cdr3_aa: CASSFSGRASEQYF
v_call: TRBV29-1; j_call: TRBJ2-7; cdr3_aa: CSVEDRDSSYEQYF
v_call: TRBV6-1; j_call: TRBJ2-7; cdr3_aa: CASRNGQGWNYEQYF
v_call: TRBV29-1; j_call: TRBJ1-1; cdr3_aa: CSVEGSGTEAFF
v_call: TRBV25-1; j_call: TRBJ2-1; cdr3_aa: CASNPSGLAGGYNEQFF
v_call: TRBV19; j_call: TRBJ1-2; cdr3_aa: CATQTGGGYGYTF
v_call: TRBV6-6; j_call: TRBJ1-1; cdr3_aa: CASSKDRVGAFF
v_call: TRBV9; j_call: TRBJ2-5; cdr3_aa: CASSGGQGGETQYF
v_call: TRBV30; j_call: TRBJ1-2; cdr3_aa: CAWLETGGYGYTF
v_call: TRBV5-4; j_call: TRBJ2-7; cdr3_aa: CASSLAGGSSYEQYF
v_call: TRBV30; j_call: TRBJ1-1; cdr3_aa: CAWSVRLNTEAFF
v_call: TRBV19; j_call: TRBJ1-5; cdr3_aa: CASKDRRNQPQHF
v_call: TRBV29-1; j_call: TRBJ2-3; cdr3_aa: CSVADRATQYF
v_call: TRBV7-6; j_call: TRBJ2-3; cdr3_aa: CASSGYRDRVQYF
v_call: TRBV2; j_call: TRBJ2-7; cdr3_aa: CASSVRGSGGYEQYF
v_call: TRBV7-9; j_call: TRBJ1-5; cdr3_aa: CASSLSGNQPQHF
v_call: TRBV4-2; j_call: TRBJ2-5; cdr3_aa: CASSQPGQGAETQYF
v_call: TRBV28; j_call: TRBJ2-3; cdr3_aa: CASSPSGGSGLDTQYF
v_call: TRBV6-1; j_call: TRBJ2-7; cdr3_aa: CASSETWGPGEQYF
v_call: TRBV11-2; j_call: TRBJ2-2; cdr3_aa: CASSLAGDVTGELFF
v_call: TRBV6-5; j_call: TRBJ1-2; cdr3_aa: CASSYSSDRGNYGYTF
v_call: TRBV7-2; j_call: TRBJ2-5; cdr3_aa: CASSSNGAQETQYF